This TCR beta chain was identified during a study of T-cell reconstitution after alpha-beta-depleted transplantation in children. This clonotype was observed many times. Germline lookup yields CDR1 MNHEY and CDR2 SVGAGI. The CDR3 covers 14 residues. Trimming shortened V by 6 bases and J by 9 bases, and 18 bases separated the two germline ends. The TCRbeta library incorporated unique molecular identifiers. TCRdb re-derived calls from the PCR reads in MiXCR, one entry per CDR3 protein. Of more than 550,000 distinct CDR3 sequences in the sample, about 10% were seen once. The chain employs TRBV6-5 and TRBJ2-1; D gene uncertain. The TCR was taken from a human donor who donated a stem cell graft to a child with acute myeloid leukemia. The sample consisted of PBMCs from the stem cell graft donor, taken from the stem cell graft. The CDR3 bases are TGTGCCAGCAGCCCTCCCCGTCTACTCATTGAGCAGTTCTTC. Translating gives CASSPPRLLIEQFF.